This record looks at one T cell receptor (beta chain) sequence and its context. This clone has a count of ten or more. The antigen it recognizes is unknown. Per-base qualities were not stored, and no clone one base away is much larger. The data were obtained in a study of metastatic and nonmetastatic thyroid tumors (dated by TCRdb to about 2020). About the full investigation: Repertoires from peripheral blood and from tumor or nodule tissue samples of malignant and benign thyroid patients were compared. Beyond this particular receptor, the publication reports: In both blood and tumor samples, TCR beta diversity was reported to be significantly higher in malignant tumors than in benign nodules.

Before undergoing thyroid surgery, none of the patients had been given any kind of treatment. Using T-cell receptor beta sequencing, the study looked back at clinical samples from patients collected from the early 2010s to the late 2010s. Library creation used PCR. TCRdb lists the instrument as Illumina HiSeq 4000. The TCR beta-chain CDR3 region of each patient was profiled by high-throughput sequencing. The paper's data handling went like this. Drawing on CDR3 differences between clinicopathological groups, the researchers built a classifier meant to tell apart patients with distant-metastatic papillary thyroid cancer. Repertoire diversity was assessed with the Shannon index, and tumor-blood repertoire similarity with the Morisita-Horn index. TCRdb trimmed public reads at Q25 via fastp, called clones via MiXCR and kept in-frame beta chains. The V and J calls here are based on TCRdb, not the publication. For this sample there are about 30,000 clones; roughly 15% appear just once. Clones ranked in the top ten supply 3.5% to 4.5% of the sample.

V loses 4 bases at its end and J loses 0 bases; junction bases beyond the gene matches: 4. The CDR3 runs 15 residues from the cysteine to the phenylalanine. The kept DNA is CDR3 alone, 45 bases in frame from the first base. CDR1 is given as SGHRS and CDR2 as YFSETQ, both from the germline V gene. This clonotype was sampled from a female donor with papillary thyroid cancer or a benign thyroid nodule (not recorded which). Some clones in this sample may be carry-over from other donors' samples. Sequencing used blood. The rearranged chain carries TRBV5-1 and TRBJ1-1, and 9 junction bases match TRBD1. The CDR3 here reads CASSLGTGMNTEAFF. The sequenced DNA is TGCGCCAGCAGCCTTGGGACAGGGATGAACACTGAAGCTTTCTTT.